This T cell receptor (beta chain) was sequenced for a study of blood T cell repertoires in COVID-19. TCRdb's table, derived via immunoSEQ multiplex PCR, lists solely in-frame clones and lacks some. This sample has about 13,000 clones; roughly 89% occur once, and the top ten carry more than 20%. The germline gives CDR1 SGHRS, CDR2 YFSETQ. The CDR3 is 14 residues long. V was cut by 4 bases and J by 4 bases, with 14 bases left in between. The receptor was isolated from a human donor with active COVID-19. The donor label of this sample is uncertain. The sequenced material came from peripheral blood. This rearrangement joins TRBV5-1 to TRBJ2-5; weak D call: TRBD2 (7 bases). CDR3 sequence: CASSPSGGAETQYF. CDR3 nucleotides: TGCGCCAGCAGCCCTTCTGGGGGGGCAGAGACCCAGTACTTC.